This TCR beta chain was retrieved from a study of Graves' ophthalmopathy and Graves' hyperthyroidism. Study-level points and caveats: Sensitivity reached roughly 71% and specificity about 78% when the model predicted ophthalmopathy progression.

Amplification from RNA transcripts yielded the TCR beta CDR3 regions. Second-round multiplex PCR came after first-round RT-PCR with HTBI primers. TCRdb recomputed calls from the multiplex PCR reads with MiXCR, one row per CDR3 protein. The sample shows roughly 220,000 distinct CDR3 sequences, around 50% of them seen only once. In the case of this clonotype: The target antigen is unknown.

Material: peripheral blood. The sequence was collected from an adult man with Graves' ophthalmopathy.

The DNA for the CDR3 is TGTGCCTGGGTGCGGACAGGGGGCGTGGAAGCTTTCTTT. It translates to CAWVRTGGVEAFF. This chain uses TRBV12-3 or TRBV12-4 with TRBJ1-1, with 11 nucleotides matching TRBD1. V dropped 11 bases and J dropped 8; count of bases not matched to a gene: 10. The CDR3 runs to 13 residues.